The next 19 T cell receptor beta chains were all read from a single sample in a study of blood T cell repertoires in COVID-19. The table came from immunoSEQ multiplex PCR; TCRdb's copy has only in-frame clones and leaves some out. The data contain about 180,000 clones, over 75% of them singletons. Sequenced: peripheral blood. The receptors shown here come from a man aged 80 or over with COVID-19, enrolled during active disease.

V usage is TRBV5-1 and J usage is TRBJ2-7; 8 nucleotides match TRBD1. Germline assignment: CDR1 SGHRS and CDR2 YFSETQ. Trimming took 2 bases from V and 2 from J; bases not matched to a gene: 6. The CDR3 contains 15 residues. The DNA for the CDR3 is TGCGCCAGCAGCTTACGACCGGACAGGGCCTACGAGCAGTACTTC. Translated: CASSLRPDRAYEQYF.

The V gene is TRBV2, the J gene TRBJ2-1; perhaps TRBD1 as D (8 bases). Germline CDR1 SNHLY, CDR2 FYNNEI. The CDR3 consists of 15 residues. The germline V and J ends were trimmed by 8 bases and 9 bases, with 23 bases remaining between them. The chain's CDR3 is CASGRGTGGVGEQFF. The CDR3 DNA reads TGTGCCAGCGGGAGGGGGACAGGAGGGGTTGGTGAGCAGTTCTTC.

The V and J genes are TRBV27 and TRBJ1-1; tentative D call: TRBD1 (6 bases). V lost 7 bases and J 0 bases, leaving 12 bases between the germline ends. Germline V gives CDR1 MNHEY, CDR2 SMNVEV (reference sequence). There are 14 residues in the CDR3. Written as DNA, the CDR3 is TGTGCCAGCAAAAGGGGGGGTTTGAACACTGAAGCTTTCTTT. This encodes CASKRGGLNTEAFF.

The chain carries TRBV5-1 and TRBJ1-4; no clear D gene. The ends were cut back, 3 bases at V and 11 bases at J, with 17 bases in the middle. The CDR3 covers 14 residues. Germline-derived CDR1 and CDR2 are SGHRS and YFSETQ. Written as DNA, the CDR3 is TGCGCCAGCAGCTGGGATAACACGGGCGGGAAACTGTTTTTT. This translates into CASSWDNTGGKLFF.

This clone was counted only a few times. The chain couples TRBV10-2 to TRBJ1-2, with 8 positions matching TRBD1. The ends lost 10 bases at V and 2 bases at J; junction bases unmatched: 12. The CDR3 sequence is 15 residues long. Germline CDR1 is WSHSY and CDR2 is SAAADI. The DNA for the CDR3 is TGCGCCACCGTCCCCGACAGGGGCCCCAACTATGGCTACACCTTC. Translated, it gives CATVPDRGPNYGYTF.

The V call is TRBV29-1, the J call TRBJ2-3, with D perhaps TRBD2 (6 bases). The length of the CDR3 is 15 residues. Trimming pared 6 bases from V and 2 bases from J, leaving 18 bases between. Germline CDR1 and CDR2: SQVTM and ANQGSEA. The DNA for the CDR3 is TGCAGCGTGTCTCGGGGGAACTCACTCACAGATACGCAGTATTTT. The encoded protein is CSVSRGNSLTDTQYF.

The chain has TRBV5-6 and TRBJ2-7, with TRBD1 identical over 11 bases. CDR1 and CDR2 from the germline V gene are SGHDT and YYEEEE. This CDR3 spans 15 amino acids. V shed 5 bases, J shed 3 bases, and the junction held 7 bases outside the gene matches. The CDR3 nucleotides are TGTGCCAGCAGTCGTTCGGGACAGGGGGACTACGAGCAGTACTTC. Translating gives CASSRSGQGDYEQYF.

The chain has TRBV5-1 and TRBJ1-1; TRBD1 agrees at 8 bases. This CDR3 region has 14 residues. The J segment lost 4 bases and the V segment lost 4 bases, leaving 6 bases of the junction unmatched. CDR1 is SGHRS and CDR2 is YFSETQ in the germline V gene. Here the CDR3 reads CASSPLQGGTEAFF. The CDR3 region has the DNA TGCGCCAGCAGCCCATTACAGGGGGGCACTGAAGCTTTCTTT.

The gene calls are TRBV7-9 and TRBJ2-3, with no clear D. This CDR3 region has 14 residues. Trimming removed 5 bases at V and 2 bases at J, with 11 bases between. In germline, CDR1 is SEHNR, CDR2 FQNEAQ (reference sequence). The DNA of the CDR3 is TGTGCCAGCAGCCTCACACAAAACACAGATACGCAGTATTTT. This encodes CASSLTQNTDTQYF.

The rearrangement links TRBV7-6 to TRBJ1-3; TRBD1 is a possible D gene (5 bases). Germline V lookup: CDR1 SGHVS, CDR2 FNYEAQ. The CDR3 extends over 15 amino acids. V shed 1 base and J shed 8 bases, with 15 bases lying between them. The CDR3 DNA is TGTGCCAGCAGCTTAGGTTCGGCAGGGATGGACACCATATATTTT. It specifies CASSLGSAGMDTIYF.

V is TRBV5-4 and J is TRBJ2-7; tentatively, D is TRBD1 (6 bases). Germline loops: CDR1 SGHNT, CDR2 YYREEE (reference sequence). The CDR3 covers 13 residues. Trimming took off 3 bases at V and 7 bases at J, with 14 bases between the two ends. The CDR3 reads CASSSIRDTEQYF. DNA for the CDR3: TGTGCCAGCAGCTCGATCCGGGACACAGAGCAGTACTTC.

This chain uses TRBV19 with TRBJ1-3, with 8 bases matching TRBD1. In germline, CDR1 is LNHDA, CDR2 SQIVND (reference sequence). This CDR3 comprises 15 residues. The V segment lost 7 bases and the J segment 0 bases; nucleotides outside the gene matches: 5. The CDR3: CASTDRVISGNTIYF. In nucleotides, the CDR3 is TGTGCCAGTACGGACAGGGTAATCTCTGGAAACACCATATATTTT.

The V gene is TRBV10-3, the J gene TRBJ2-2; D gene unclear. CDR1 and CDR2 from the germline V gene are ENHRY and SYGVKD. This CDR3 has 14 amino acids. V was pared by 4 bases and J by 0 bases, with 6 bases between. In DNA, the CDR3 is TGTGCCATCAGTGCCCTGTCGAACACCGGGGAGCTGTTTTTT. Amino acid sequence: CAISALSNTGELFF.

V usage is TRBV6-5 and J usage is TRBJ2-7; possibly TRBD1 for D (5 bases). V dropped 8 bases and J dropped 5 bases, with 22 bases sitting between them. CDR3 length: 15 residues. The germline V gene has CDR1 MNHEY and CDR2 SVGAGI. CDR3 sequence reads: CASEDPGKKDHEQYF. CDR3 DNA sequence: TGTGCCAGCGAGGATCCAGGGAAGAAAGACCACGAGCAGTACTTC.

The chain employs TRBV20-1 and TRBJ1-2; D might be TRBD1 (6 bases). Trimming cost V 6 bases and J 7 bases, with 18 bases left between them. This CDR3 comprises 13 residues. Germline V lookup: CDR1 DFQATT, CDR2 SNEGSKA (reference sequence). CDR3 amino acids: CSASLSGASGYTF. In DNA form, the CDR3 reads TGCAGTGCGAGTCTGTCAGGGGCTTCTGGCTACACCTTC.

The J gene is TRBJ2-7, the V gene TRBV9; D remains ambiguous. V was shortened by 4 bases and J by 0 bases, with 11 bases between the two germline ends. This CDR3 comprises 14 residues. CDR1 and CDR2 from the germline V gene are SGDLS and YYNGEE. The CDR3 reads CASSPSPTSYEQYF. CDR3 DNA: TGTGCCAGCAGCCCTAGTCCGACCTCCTACGAGCAGTACTTC.

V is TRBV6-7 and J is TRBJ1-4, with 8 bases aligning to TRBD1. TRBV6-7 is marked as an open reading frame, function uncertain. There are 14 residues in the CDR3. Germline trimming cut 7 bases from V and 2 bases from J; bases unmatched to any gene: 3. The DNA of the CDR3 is TGTGCCAGCACCGACAGGGGTACTAATGAAAAACTGTTTTTT. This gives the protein CASTDRGTNEKLFF.

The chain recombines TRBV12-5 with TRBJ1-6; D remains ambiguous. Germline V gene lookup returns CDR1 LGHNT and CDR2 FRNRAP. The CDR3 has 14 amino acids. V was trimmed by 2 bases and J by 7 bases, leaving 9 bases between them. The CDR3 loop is CASGLHSQNSPLHF. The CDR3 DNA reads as TGTGCTAGTGGTTTGCACAGCCAGAATTCACCCCTCCACTTT.

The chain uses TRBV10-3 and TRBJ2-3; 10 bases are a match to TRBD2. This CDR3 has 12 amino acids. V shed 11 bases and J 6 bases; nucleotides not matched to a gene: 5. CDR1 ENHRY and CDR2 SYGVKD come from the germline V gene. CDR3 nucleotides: TGTGCCGCAGCGGGGGGGTTGGATACGCAGTATTTT. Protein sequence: CAAAGGLDTQYF.